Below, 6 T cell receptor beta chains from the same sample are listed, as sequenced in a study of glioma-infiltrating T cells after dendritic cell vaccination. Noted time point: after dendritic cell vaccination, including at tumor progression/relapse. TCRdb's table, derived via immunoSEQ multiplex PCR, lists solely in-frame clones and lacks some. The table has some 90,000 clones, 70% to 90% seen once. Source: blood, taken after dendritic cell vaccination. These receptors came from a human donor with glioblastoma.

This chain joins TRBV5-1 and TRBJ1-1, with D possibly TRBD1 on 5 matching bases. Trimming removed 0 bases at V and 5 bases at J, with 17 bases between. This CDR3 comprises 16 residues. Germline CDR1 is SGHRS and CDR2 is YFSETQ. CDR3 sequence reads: CASSLAIDPGGTEAFF. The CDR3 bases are TGCGCCAGCAGCTTGGCCATCGACCCGGGGGGGACTGAAGCTTTCTTT.

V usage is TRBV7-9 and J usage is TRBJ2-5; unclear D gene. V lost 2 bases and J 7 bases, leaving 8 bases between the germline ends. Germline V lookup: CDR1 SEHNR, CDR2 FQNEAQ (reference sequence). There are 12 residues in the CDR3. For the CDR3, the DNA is TGTGCCAGCAGCTTATCCGACTCGACCCAGTACTTC. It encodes CASSLSDSTQYF.

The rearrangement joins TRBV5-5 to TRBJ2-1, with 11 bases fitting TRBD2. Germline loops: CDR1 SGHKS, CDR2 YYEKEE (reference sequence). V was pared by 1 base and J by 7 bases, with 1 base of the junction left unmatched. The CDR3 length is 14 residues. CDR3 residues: CASSLTSGRNEQFF. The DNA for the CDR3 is TGTGCCAGCAGCTTGACTAGCGGGAGAAATGAGCAGTTCTTC. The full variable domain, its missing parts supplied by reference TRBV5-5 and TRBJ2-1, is DAGVTQSPTHLIKTRGQQVTLRCSPISGHKSVSWYQQVLGQGPQFIFQYYEKEERGRGNFPDRFSARQFPNYSSELNVNALLLGDSALYLCASSLTSGRNEQFFGPGTRLTVL.

CDR3 sequence reads: CATRGTGDTGELFF. CDR3 nucleotides: TGTGCCACCAGGGGGACAGGGGACACCGGGGAGCTGTTTTTT. V usage is TRBV15 and J usage is TRBJ2-2; 10 bases agree with TRBD1. Per germline, CDR1 LNHNV and CDR2 YYDKDF (reference sequence). This CDR3 has 14 amino acids. Trimming took 6 bases from V and 3 from J; bases not matched to a gene: 1.

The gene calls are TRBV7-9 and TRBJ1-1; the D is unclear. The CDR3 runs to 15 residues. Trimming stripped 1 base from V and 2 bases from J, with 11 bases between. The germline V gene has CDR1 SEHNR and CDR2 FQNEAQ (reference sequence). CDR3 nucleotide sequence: TGTGCCAGCAGCTTAGGTCCTCGAACTAACACTGAAGCTTTCTTT. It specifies CASSLGPRTNTEAFF.

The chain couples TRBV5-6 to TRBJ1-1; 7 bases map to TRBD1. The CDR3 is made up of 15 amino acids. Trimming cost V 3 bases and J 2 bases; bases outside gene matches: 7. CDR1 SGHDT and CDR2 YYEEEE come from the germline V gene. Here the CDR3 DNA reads TGTGCCAGCAGCTCGGGGGACAGACGAAACACTGAAGCTTTCTTT. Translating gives CASSSGDRRNTEAFF. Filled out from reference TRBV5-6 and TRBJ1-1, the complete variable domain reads DAGVTQSPTHLIKTRGQQVTLRCSPKSGHDTVSWYQQALGQGPQFIFQYYEEEERQRGNFPDRFSGHQFPNYSSELNVNALLLGDSALYLCASSSGDRRNTEAFFGQGTRLTVV.